Below, one TCR beta chain is given with its context. What it recognizes is unknown. The record originates from a study of T cells expressing NK-cell markers. Study in general: One of the eight sequenced donors was seronegative, whereas the other seven were HCMV-seropositive.

The CDR3 consists of 18 residues. The germline CDR1 and CDR2 sequences are KGHDR and SFDVKD. General study findings and limits: Several donors' CD3+CD56-NKG2C+ cells were dominated by the same clonotypes. NKG2C+ dominant clonotypes from a handful of donors made up roughly 1.0-7.5% of CD8+ T cells.

For each CDR3 protein, TCRdb gives one entry from its re-call of the 5' RACE reads, without DNA. The table gives a few hundred thousand distinct CDR3 sequences; the top ten clones make up over 1.3% of it. The chain uses TRBV24-1 and TRBJ2-2; checking the TCRdb D call of TRBD1 is not possible without DNA. The receptor was derived from a woman between 50 and 59 years old in good health. The specimen sequenced was blood T cells: a sorted CD56 or NKG2C T cell subset, CD4+ or CD8+ T cells, or bulk PBMC T cells (not recorded which). The CDR3 is CATSDHQTGKSGAGELFF.